Below, 24 T cell receptor beta chains from the same sample are listed, as sequenced in a study of blood T cell repertoires in COVID-19. Profiled with immunoSEQ multiplex PCR; TCRdb holds only in-frame clones, not every one. The sample comprises some 500,000 clones, roughly 90% of which are singletons, and 1.5% to 2% rests with the top ten. The sequenced sample was PBMCs or T cells enriched from blood (not recorded which). These receptors all come from a woman in her 40s who had recovered from COVID-19.

The J gene is TRBJ2-1, the V gene TRBV14; 12 positions agree with TRBD2. After removal of 4 bases from V and 7 bases from J, the junction contained 8 bases not matched to a gene. Germline lookup yields CDR1 SGHDN and CDR2 FVKESK. This CDR3 spans 16 amino acids. The CDR3 bases are TGTGCCAGCAGCCCCACTAGCGGGAGGTTTGAAAATGAGCAGTTCTTC. This encodes CASSPTSGRFENEQFF.

This chain uses TRBV11-2 with TRBJ2-7, with 9 bases matching TRBD1. The germline V gene has CDR1 SGHAT and CDR2 FQNNGV. The CDR3 runs to 14 residues. The V gene end was trimmed by 5 bases and the J gene end by 5 bases; junction bases not matched to a gene: 7. CDR3 loop: CASSARQGGDEQYF. The CDR3 nucleotides read TGTGCCAGCAGCGCGCGACAGGGGGGGGACGAGCAGTACTTC.

The rearrangement joins TRBV4-1 to TRBJ2-1; D remains unclear. CDR1 is MGHRA, CDR2 YSYEKL, per germline. Deletions cut 0 bases from V and 0 bases from J, with 9 bases between. The CDR3 loop spans 16 amino acids. The CDR3 DNA is TGCGCCAGCAGCCAAGAGTGGTTCGGCTCCTACAATGAGCAGTTCTTC. Encoded protein: CASSQEWFGSYNEQFF.

The CDR3 here is CASSPCLAVPPGPGELFF. CDR3 DNA: TGTGCCAGCAGCCCTTGTCTAGCGGTTCCTCCAGGTCCCGGGGAGCTGTTTTTT. The chain carries TRBV7-4 and TRBJ2-2; TRBD2 agrees at 7 bases. The CDR3 has 18 residues. Germline-derived CDR1 and CDR2 are SGHVT and SQSDAQ. V lost 5 bases, J lost 6 bases, and 18 bases stayed unmatched.

The chain carries TRBV19 and TRBJ2-3, with TRBD2 matching 9 bases. The CDR3 contains 15 residues. The J segment lost 0 bases and the V segment lost 6 bases, leaving 4 bases of the junction unmatched. Germline lookup yields CDR1 LNHDA and CDR2 SQIVND (reference sequence). CDR3 region: CASSLLAGSTDTQYF. The CDR3 bases are TGTGCCAGTAGCTTACTAGCGGGCAGCACAGATACGCAGTATTTT.

The chain couples TRBV4-2 to TRBJ2-5, with TRBD2 matching over 8 bases. Per the germline V gene, CDR1 is LGHNA and CDR2 is YNFKEQ. This CDR3 region has 17 residues. J was trimmed by 5 bases and V by 2 bases; bases with no gene match: 13. CDR3 sequence reads: CASSQSISAGEGETQYF. The CDR3 DNA reads TGTGCCAGCAGCCAATCGATCTCAGCGGGAGAGGGGGAGACCCAGTACTTC.

The chain is built from TRBV11-3 and TRBJ1-2; 9 bases map to TRBD1. The J segment lost 4 bases and the V segment lost 4 bases, leaving 4 bases of the junction unmatched. The germline CDR1 and CDR2 sequences are SGHNT and YENEEA. CDR3 length: 14 amino acids. CDR3 sequence reads: CASSSTDRGYGYTF. For the CDR3, the DNA is TGTGCCAGCAGCTCCACGGACAGGGGCTATGGCTACACCTTC. Drawing the rest from reference TRBV11-3 and TRBJ1-2, the complete variable domain is EAGVVQSPRYKIIEKKQPVAFWCNPISGHNTLYWYLQNLGQGPELLIRYENEEAVDDSQLPKDRFSAERLKGVDSTLKIQPAELGDSAVYLCASSSTDRGYGYTFGSGTRLTVV.

The chain combines TRBV5-1 with TRBJ2-5, with 9 bases that match TRBD2. Germline loops: CDR1 SGHRS, CDR2 YFSETQ. The CDR3 runs to 17 residues. V lost 7 bases, J lost 4 bases, and 17 bases stayed unmatched. The CDR3 loop is CASGEGTAGGPGETQYF. DNA for the CDR3: TGCGCCAGCGGAGAGGGGACGGCGGGAGGGCCGGGAGAGACCCAGTACTTC.

The chain recombines TRBV6-2 or TRBV6-3 with TRBJ2-7; 7 positions agree with TRBD2. The J segment lost 7 bases and the V segment lost 5 bases, leaving 14 bases of the junction unmatched. Germline V CDR1 and CDR2: MNHEY, SVGEGT. The CDR3 extends over 15 amino acids. DNA of the CDR3: TGTGCCAGCAGTCCCCGGGACTACTCTAATGTGGAGCAGTACTTC. Protein product: CASSPRDYSNVEQYF.

The rearrangement uses TRBV11-2 and TRBJ2-3; 7 nucleotides line up with TRBD2. Germline V lookup: CDR1 SGHAT, CDR2 FQNNGV. CDR3 length equals 13 residues. The V segment lost 8 bases and the J segment 1 base; nucleotides outside the gene matches: 3. CDR3: CASRRGGTDTQYF. DNA for the CDR3: TGTGCCAGCCGCCGGGGGGGCACAGATACGCAGTATTTT.

The chain joins TRBV27 to TRBJ2-3, with TRBD2 matching over 10 bases. J gave up 3 bases and V 4 bases, and 4 bases lay outside the gene matches. Looked up from germline, CDR1 is MNHEY and CDR2 is SMNVEV (reference sequence). This CDR3 spans 15 amino acids. The CDR3 nucleotides read TGTGCCAGCAGTTCCCCTAGCGGGAGTACAGATACGCAGTATTTT. Amino acids: CASSSPSGSTDTQYF.

Here the CDR3 DNA reads TGTGCCAGCAGCTTCTCCCCTGTCCTAGAGTACGAGCAGTACTTC. Amino acid sequence: CASSFSPVLEYEQYF. This sequence joins TRBV7-2 and TRBJ2-7; D gene ambiguous. V was pared by 3 bases and J by 4 bases, with 16 bases between. The length of the CDR3 is 15 residues. The germline V gene encodes CDR1 SGHTA and CDR2 FQGNSA.

This chain uses TRBV7-8 with TRBJ1-1; the match to TRBD1 covers 7 bases. V gave up 6 bases and J gave up 1 base; unmatched junction bases: 14. The germline CDR1 and CDR2 sequences are SGHVS and FQNEAQ. The CDR3 is made up of 17 amino acids. In nucleotides, the CDR3 is TGTGCCAGCAGTTACACATCAGGGGGACATGGGAACACTGAAGCTTTCTTT. It translates to CASSYTSGGHGNTEAFF.

This chain joins TRBV13 and TRBJ2-3; D might be TRBD1 (6 bases). The germline V and J ends were trimmed by 2 bases and 4 bases, with 16 bases remaining between them. CDR1 PRHDT and CDR2 FYEKMQ come from the germline V gene (reference sequence). The length of the CDR3 is 16 residues. CDR3 sequence (DNA): TGTGCCAGCAGCTTAAATGCAGGGGTGGTTGCAGATACGCAGTATTTT. It codes for CASSLNAGVVADTQYF.

The chain has TRBV6-5 and TRBJ2-7; 8 nucleotides match TRBD1. CDR3 length equals 14 residues. Germline V gene sequence: CDR1 MNHEY, CDR2 SVGAGI. V was pared by 6 bases and J by 3 bases, with 7 bases of the junction left unmatched. The CDR3 sequence is CASRGTGQFYEQYF. The CDR3 nucleotides are TGTGCCAGCAGGGGGACAGGCCAGTTCTACGAGCAGTACTTC.

The chain employs TRBV29-1 and TRBJ2-1, with 14 bases aligning to TRBD2. The CDR3 extends over 17 amino acids. The germline V gene has CDR1 SQVTM and CDR2 ANQGSEA. Unmatched junction bases numbered 4, after V lost 3 bases and J lost 0 bases. The DNA for the CDR3 is TGCAGCGTTGAGACTAGCGGGAGGGTAAGCTCCTACAATGAGCAGTTCTTC. As protein: CSVETSGRVSSYNEQFF.

This chain links TRBV30 with TRBJ1-1, with D possibly matching TRBD1 (6 bases). V gave up 4 bases and J gave up 0 bases, with 15 bases separating them. Germline loops: CDR1 GTSNPN, CDR2 SVGIG (reference sequence). The CDR3 length is 15 residues. This CDR3 reads CAWKLPGQMNTEAFF. The CDR3 DNA is TGTGCCTGGAAACTTCCAGGACAGATGAACACTGAAGCTTTCTTT. The complete variable domain, with remaining parts taken from reference TRBV30 and TRBJ1-1, reads SQTIHQWPATLVQPVGSPLSLECTVEGTSNPNLYWYRQAAGRGLQLLFYSVGIGQISSEVPQNLSASRPQDRQFILSSKKLLLSDSGFYLCAWKLPGQMNTEAFFGQGTRLTVV.

This clone was picked up a small number of times. The J gene is TRBJ2-6, the V gene TRBV6-1; the D is unclear. This CDR3 is built from 15 residues. Germline CDR1 MNHNS, CDR2 SASEGT. Trimming removed 3 bases from V and 4 bases from J, with 10 bases in between. The DNA of the CDR3 is TGTGCCAGCAGTGAGTCCCTACCCGGGGCCAACGTCCTGACTTTC. Translated: CASSESLPGANVLTF.

The rearrangement links TRBV7-9 to TRBJ2-7; D possibly corresponds to TRBD1 (5 bases). The CDR3 has 18 residues. The germline V gene encodes CDR1 SEHNR and CDR2 FQNEAQ (reference sequence). Trimming left V 1 base short and J 2 bases short, with 21 bases between. The CDR3 nucleotides are TGTGCCAGCAGCTTAGGCGCCAGCATAACCAGGGCAGCCTACGAGCAGTACTTC. Its translation is CASSLGASITRAAYEQYF. Full variable domain (remainder filled in from reference TRBV7-9 and TRBJ2-7): DTGVSQNPRHKITKRGQNVTFRCDPISEHNRLYWYRQTLGQGPEFLTYFQNEAQLEKSRLLSDRFSAERPKGSFSTLEIQRTEQGDSAMYLCASSLGASITRAAYEQYFGPGTRLTVT.

The gene calls are TRBV18 and TRBJ1-2; tentatively, D is TRBD1 (6 bases). V dropped 0 bases and J dropped 3 bases, with 17 bases sitting between them. The CDR3 contains 17 residues. Germline CDR1 reads KGHSH; CDR2 reads LQKENI. CDR3 nucleotide sequence: TGTGCCAGCTCACCACCGTCTAATCCGGGGGGCGACTATGGCTACACCTTC. It yields the protein CASSPPSNPGGDYGYTF.

V usage is TRBV9 and J usage is TRBJ1-2; 9 bases fit TRBD1. Germline loops: CDR1 SGDLS, CDR2 YYNGEE. This CDR3 is built from 14 residues. V lost 4 bases, J lost 6 bases, and 7 bases stayed unmatched. CDR3 residues: CASSSDRGWNGYTF. The CDR3 DNA reads TGTGCCAGCAGCTCGGACAGGGGTTGGAATGGCTACACCTTC. Using reference TRBV9 and TRBJ1-2 for the parts outside the CDR3, the full variable domain is DSGVTQTPKHLITATGQRVTLRCSPRSGDLSVYWYQQSLDQGLQFLIQYYNGEERAKGNILERFSAQQFPDLHSELNLSSLELGDSALYFCASSSDRGWNGYTFGSGTRLTVV.

The chain links TRBV11-2 to TRBJ2-1; D not certain. Trimming cost V 5 bases and J 13 bases, with 9 bases left between them. Germline CDR1 and CDR2: SGHAT and FQNNGV. CDR3 length: 10 amino acids. CDR3 amino acids: CASSQTYQFF. The CDR3 region has the DNA TGTGCCAGCAGCCAAACTTACCAGTTCTTC.

The rearrangement uses TRBV7-6 and TRBJ2-3, with 12 bases matching TRBD2. Germline trimming cut 5 bases from V and 7 bases from J; bases unmatched to any gene: 13. The germline V gene has CDR1 SGHVS and CDR2 FNYEAQ. The CDR3 has 17 amino acids. The CDR3 region has the DNA TGTGCCAGCAGCCCCCGACTAGCGGGAGAACCTCAGCATACGCAGTATTTT. It yields the protein CASSPRLAGEPQHTQYF.

The genes are TRBV10-3 and TRBJ2-2; TRBD1 aligns across 7 bases. The germline gives CDR1 ENHRY, CDR2 SYGVKD. The length of the CDR3 is 13 residues. With 10 bases clipped from V and 7 bases from J, the junction kept 9 bases outside the gene matches. The CDR3 reads CATGQLFIGELFF. DNA for the CDR3: TGTGCCACGGGACAGCTATTCATCGGGGAGCTGTTTTTT.